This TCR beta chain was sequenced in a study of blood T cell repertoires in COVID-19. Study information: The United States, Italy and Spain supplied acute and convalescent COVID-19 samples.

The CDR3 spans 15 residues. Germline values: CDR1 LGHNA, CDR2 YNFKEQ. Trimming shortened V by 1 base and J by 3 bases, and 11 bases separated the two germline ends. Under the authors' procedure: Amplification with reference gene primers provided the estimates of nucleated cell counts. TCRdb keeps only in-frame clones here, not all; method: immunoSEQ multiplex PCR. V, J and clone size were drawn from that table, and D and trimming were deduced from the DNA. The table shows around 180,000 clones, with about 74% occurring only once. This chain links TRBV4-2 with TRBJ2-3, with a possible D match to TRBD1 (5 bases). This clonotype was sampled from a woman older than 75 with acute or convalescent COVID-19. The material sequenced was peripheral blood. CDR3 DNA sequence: TGTGCCAGCAGCCAAGGGCCCAGGGAAACAGATACGCAGTATTTT. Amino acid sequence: CASSQGPRETDTQYF.